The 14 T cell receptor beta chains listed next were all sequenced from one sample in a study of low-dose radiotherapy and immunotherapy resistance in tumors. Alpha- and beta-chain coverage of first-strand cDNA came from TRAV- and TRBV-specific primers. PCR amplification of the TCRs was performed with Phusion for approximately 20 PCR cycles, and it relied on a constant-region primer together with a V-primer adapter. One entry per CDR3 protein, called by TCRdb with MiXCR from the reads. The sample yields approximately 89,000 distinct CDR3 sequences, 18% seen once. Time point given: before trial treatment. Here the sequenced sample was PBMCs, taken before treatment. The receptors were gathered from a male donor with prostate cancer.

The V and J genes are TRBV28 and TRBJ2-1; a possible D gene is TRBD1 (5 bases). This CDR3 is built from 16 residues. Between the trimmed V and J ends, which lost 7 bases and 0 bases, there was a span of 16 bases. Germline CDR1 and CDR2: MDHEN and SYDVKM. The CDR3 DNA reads TGTGCCAGCAAGGAGCAGACAGCGATCTCCTACAATGAGCAGTTCTTC. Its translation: CASKEQTAISYNEQFF. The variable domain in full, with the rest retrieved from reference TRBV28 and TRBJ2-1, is DVKVTQSSRYLVKRTGEKVFLECVQDMDHENMFWYRQDPGLGLRLIYFSYDVKMKEKGDIPEGYSVSREKKERFSLILESASTNQTSMYLCASKEQTAISYNEQFFGPGTRLTVL.

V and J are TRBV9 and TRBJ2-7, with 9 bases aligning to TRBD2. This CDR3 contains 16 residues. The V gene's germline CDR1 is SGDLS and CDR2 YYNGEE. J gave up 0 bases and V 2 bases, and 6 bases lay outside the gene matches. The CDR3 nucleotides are TGTGCCAGCAGCGTTATAGCGGGAGCTACCTCCTACGAGCAGTACTTC. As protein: CASSVIAGATSYEQYF.

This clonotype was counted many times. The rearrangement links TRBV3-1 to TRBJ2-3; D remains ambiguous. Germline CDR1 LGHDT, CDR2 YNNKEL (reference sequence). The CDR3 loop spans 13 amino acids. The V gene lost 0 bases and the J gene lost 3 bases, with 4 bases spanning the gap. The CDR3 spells CASSQELTDTQYF. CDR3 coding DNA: TGTGCCAGCAGCCAAGAATTGACAGATACGCAGTATTTT.

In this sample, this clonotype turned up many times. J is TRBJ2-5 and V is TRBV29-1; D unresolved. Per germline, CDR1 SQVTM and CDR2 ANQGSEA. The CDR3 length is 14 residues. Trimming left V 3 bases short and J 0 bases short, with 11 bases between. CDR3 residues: CSVDGQEYQETQYF. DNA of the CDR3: TGCAGCGTTGACGGGCAGGAGTACCAAGAGACCCAGTACTTC.

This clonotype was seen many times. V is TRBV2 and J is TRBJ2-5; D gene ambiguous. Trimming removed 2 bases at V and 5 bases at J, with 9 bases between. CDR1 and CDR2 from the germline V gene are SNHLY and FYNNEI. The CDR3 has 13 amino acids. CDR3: CASSEPAVETQYF. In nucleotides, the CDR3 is TGTGCCAGCAGTGAACCCGCTGTGGAGACCCAGTACTTC.

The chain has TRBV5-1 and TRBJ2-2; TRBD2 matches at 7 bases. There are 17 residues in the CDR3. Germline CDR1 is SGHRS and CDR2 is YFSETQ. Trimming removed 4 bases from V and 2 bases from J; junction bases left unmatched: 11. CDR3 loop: CASSDGTTIGNTGELFF. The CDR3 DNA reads TGCGCCAGCAGCGACGGGACTACCATAGGCAACACCGGGGAGCTGTTTTTT.

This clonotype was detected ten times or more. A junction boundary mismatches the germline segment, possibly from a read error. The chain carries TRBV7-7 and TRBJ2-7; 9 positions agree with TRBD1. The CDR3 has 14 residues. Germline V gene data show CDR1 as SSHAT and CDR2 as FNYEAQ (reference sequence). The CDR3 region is CASSLSDRGGEQYF. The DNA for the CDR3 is TGTGCTAGCAGCTTATCGGACAGGGGAGGCGAGCAGTACTTC. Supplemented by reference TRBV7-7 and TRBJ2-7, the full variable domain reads GAGVSQSPRYKVTKRGQDVTLRCDPISSHATLYWYQQALGQGPEFLTYFNYEAQPDKSGLPSDRFSAERPEGSISTLTIQRTEQRDSAMYRCASSLSDRGGEQYFGPGTRLTVT.

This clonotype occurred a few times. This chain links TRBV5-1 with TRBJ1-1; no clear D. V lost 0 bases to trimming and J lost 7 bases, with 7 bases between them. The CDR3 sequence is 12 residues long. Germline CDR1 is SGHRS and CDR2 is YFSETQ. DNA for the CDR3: TGCGCCAGCAGCTTGGGGGCGAGTGAAGCTTTCTTT. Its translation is CASSLGASEAFF.

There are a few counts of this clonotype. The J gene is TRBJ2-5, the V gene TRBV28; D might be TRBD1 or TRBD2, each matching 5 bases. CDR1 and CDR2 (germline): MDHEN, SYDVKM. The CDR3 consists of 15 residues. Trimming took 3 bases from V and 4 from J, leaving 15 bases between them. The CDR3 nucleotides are TGTGCCAGCAGTTTTATCGGGGCGCCGGGAGAGACCCAGTACTTC. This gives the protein CASSFIGAPGETQYF.

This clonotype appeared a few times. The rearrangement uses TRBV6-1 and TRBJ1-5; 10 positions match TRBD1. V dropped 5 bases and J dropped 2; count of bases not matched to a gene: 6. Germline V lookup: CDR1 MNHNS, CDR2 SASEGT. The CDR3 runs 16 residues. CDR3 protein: CASSTGTGDRNQPQHF. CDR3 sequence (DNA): TGTGCCAGCAGTACCGGGACAGGGGATCGCAATCAGCCCCAGCATTTT.

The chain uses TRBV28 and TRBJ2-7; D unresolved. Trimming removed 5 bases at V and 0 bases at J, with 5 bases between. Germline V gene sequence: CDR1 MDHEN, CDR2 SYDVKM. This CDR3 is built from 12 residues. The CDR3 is CASSRRSYEQYF. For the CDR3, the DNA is TGTGCCAGCAGTCGCCGCTCCTACGAGCAGTACTTC.

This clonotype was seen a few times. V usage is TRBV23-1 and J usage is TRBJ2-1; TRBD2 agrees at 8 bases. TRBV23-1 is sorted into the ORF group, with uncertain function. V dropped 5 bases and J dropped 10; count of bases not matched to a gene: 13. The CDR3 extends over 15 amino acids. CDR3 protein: CASSSLGLECCEQFF. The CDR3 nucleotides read TGCGCCAGCAGTTCGTTGGGACTAGAGTGCTGCGAGCAGTTCTTC.

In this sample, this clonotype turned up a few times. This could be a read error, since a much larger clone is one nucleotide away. CDR3 in DNA: TGTGCCAGCACCCGGGGCGGGAGCAATGAGCAGTTCTTC. Encoded protein: CASTRGGSNEQFF. This chain connects TRBV6-5 to TRBJ2-1; 7 bases are shared with TRBD2. The V gene's germline CDR1 is MNHEY and CDR2 SVGAGI. CDR3 size: 13 residues. V lost 7 bases and J lost 6; bases outside the gene matches: 6.

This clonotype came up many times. CDR3 nucleotide sequence: TGTGCCAGCAGCAAAGGCCCACCACTAGCGGGAGCCCCTGAGACCCAGTACTTC. Encoded protein: CASSKGPPLAGAPETQYF. This sequence joins TRBV21-1 and TRBJ2-5; TRBD2 is taken as the D call from the table, unchecked against the DNA. TRBV21-1 is a pseudogene segment. This CDR3 comprises 18 residues.